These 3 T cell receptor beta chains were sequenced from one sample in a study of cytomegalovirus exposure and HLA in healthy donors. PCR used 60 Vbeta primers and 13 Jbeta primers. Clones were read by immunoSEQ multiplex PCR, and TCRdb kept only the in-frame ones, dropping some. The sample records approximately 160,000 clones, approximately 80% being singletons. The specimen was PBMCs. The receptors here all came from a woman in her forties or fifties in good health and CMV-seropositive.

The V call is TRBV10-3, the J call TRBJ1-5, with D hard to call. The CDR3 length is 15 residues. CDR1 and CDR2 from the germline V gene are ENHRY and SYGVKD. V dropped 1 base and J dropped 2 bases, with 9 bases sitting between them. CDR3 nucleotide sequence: TGTGCCATCAGTGAGTTGGAGGTGGGCAATCAGCCCCAGCATTTT. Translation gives CAISELEVGNQPQHF.

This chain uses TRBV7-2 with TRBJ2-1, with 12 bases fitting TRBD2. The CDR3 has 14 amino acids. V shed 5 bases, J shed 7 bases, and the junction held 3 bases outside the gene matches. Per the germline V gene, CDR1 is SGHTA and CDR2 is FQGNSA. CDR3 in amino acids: CASSLTSGRNEQFF. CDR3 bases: TGTGCCAGCAGCCTGACTAGCGGGAGAAATGAGCAGTTCTTC. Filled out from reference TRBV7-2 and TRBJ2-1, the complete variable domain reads GAGVSQSPSNKVTEKGKDVELRCDPISGHTALYWYRQSLGQGLEFLIYFQGNSAPDKSGLPSDRFSAERTGGSVSTLTIQRTQQEDSAVYLCASSLTSGRNEQFFGPGTRLTVL.

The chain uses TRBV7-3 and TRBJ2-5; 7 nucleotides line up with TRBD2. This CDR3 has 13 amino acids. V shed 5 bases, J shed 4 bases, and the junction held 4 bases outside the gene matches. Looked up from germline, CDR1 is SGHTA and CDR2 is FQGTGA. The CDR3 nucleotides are TGTGCCAGCAGCCCGACGGGGGGAGAGACCCAGTACTTC. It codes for CASSPTGGETQYF.